This T cell receptor (beta chain) appears in the sequencing data of a study of identifying expanded T cells in peripheral blood. Study observations and caveats: Differentially abundant clones: approximately 1.3 between replicates, approximately 15 at about 13 days, 19 at four. Across healthy donors, higher total template counts meant significantly greater approximately two-week count variance.

The assay was immunoSEQ multiplex PCR, and TCRdb's table has in-frame clones only and misses some. The sample carries roughly 84,000 clones, approximately 90% recorded once. About this clone: Antigen specificity is unknown.

Collection occurred without any documented infections or immune events in donors. This CDR3 is 14 amino acids long. Germline CDR1 reads SGHTA; CDR2 reads FQGNSA. V lost 5 bases and J lost 4; bases outside the gene matches: 4. Sequenced material: blood. The chain couples TRBV7-2 to TRBJ1-5; 8 positions match TRBD1. The sequence was obtained from a person between 18 and 75 years old in good health. In DNA form, the CDR3 reads TGTGCCAGCAGCCTGGGGACAGGTAATCAGCCCCAGCATTTT. Translating it yields CASSLGTGNQPQHF.